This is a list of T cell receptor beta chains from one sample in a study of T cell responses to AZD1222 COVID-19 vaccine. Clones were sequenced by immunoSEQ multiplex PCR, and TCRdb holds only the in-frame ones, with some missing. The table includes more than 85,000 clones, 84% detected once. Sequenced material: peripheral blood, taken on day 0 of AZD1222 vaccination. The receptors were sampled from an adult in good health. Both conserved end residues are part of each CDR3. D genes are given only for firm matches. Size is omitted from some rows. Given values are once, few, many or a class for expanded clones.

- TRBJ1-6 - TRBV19 TGTGCCAGTAGTATAGGAGGTTTAGGCCATTCACCCCTCCACTTT CASSIGGLGHSPLHF
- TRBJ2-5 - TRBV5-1 TGCGCCAGCAGGGCGGGACCCCAAACAGTAGAGACCCAGTACTTC CASRAGPQTVETQYF
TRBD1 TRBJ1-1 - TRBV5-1 TGCGCCAGCAGGGATGGGACAGCCCTAAACACTGAAGCTTTCTTT CASRDGTALNTEAFF
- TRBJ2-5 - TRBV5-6 TGTGCCAGCAGCTTGGTAGGGAAGGAGACCCAGTACTTC CASSLVGKETQYF
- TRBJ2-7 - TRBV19 TGTGCCAGTAGTATAGCTCGGGGCCCCTACGAGCAGTACTTC CASSIARGPYEQYF
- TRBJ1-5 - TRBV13 TGTGCCAGCAGCTTACCAGGGAACAATCAGCCCCAGCATTTT CASSLPGNNQPQHF
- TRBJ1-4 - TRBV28 TGTGCCAGCGGACCCGGGGGCACAGGGGAAAAACTGTTTTTT CASGPGGTGEKLFF
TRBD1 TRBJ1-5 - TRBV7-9 TGTGCCAGCAGCACCGGGACAGGGGGCGTGGGACAGCCCCAGCATTTT CASSTGTGGVGQPQHF
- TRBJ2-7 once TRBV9 TGTGCCAGCAGCGAATGGGAGTTTTCCTACGAGCAGTACTTC CASSEWEFSYEQYF
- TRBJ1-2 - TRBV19 TGTGCCAGTACGGGATACTATGGCTACACCTTC CASTGYYGYTF
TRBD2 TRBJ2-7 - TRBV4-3 TGCGCCAGCAGCCAAGGTGGGAGGGCGGGTTACGAGCAGTACTTC CASSQGGRAGYEQYF
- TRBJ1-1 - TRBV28 TGTGCCAGCAGTTTGGGGCTGGGGAGGGAAGCTTTCTTT CASSLGLGREAFF
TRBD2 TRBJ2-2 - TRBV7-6 TGTGCCAGCAGCTTAAGTGGGAGGGCCCAAACCGGGGAGCTGTTTTTT CASSLSGRAQTGELFF
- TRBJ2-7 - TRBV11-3 TGTGCCAGCAGCCCCCGCCAGGGATCCGAGCAGTACTTC CASSPRQGSEQYF
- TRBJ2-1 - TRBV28 TGTGCCAGCTCGAGGGGAAGGTCCTACAATGAGCAGTTCTTC CASSRGRSYNEQFF
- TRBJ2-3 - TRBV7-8 TGTGCCAGCAGCTCGCAGGGCCCAGATACGCAGTATTTT CASSSQGPDTQYF
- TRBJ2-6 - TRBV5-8 TGTGCCAGCAGCAGAGGACTTTCTGGGGCCAACGTCCTGACTTTC CASSRGLSGANVLTF
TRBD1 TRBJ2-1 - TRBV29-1 TGCAGCGTTGGAAGGGGGCGCGGCAATGAGCAGTTCTTC CSVGRGRGNEQFF
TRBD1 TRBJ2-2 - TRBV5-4 TGTGCCAGCAGCCCCGTTTCCGGGACAGGGGGAACCGGGGAGCTGTTTTTT CASSPVSGTGGTGELFF
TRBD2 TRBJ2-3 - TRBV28 TGTGCCAGCAGTTTACCCGGTAGCGGGAGCACAGATACGCAGTATTTT CASSLPGSGSTDTQYF
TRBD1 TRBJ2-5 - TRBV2 TGTGCCAGCAGACGGACAGGGGGCAATGATGAGACCCAGTACTTC CASRRTGGNDETQYF
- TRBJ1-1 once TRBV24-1 TGTGCCACCAGTGATTTAAACAGGGTGAACACTGAAGCTTTCTTT CATSDLNRVNTEAFF
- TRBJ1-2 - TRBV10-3 TGTGCCACGTCCGAAGGGTTGGGAAACTATGGCTACACCTTC CATSEGLGNYGYTF
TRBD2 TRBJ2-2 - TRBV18 TGTGCCAGCTCACCATTCAAGAGCGGGAGATTCACCGGGGAGCTGTTTTTT CASSPFKSGRFTGELFF
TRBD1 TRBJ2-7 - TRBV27 TGTGCCAGCGCCTACCGACCGGACAGGGGGTACGAGCAGTACTTC CASAYRPDRGYEQYF
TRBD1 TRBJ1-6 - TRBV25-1 TGTGCCAGCAGTGAAGAAGGACGAAAGGGGGCTGGTTCACCCCTCCACTTT CASSEEGRKGAGSPLHF
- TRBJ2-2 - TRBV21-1 TGTGCCAGCAGACCGAAAGGGACTAGCGGGGGCGATCGGTCCGGGGAGCTGTTTTTT CASRPKGTSGGDRSGELFF
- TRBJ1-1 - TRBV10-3 TGTGCCATTTACGGCGGCACTGAAGCTTTCTTT CAIYGGTEAFF
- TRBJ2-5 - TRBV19 TGTGCCAGTAGTACCCAGGGCGGGGCACTAGAGACCCAGTACTTC CASSTQGGALETQYF
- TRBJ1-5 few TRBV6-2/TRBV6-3 TGTGCCAGCAGTTACGAGGGACCCAATCAGCCCCAGCATTTT CASSYEGPNQPQHF
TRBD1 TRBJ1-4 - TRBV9 TGTGCCAGCAGCGTAGAGTTGGGACAGGGGAATAATGAAAAACTGTTTTTT CASSVELGQGNNEKLFF
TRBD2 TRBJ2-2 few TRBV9 TGTGCCAGCAGCGGCTTTTCGGGGGGGATCTCCGGGGAGCTGTTTTTT CASSGFSGGISGELFF
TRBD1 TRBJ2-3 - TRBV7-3 TGTGCCAGCAGCTTAAAAGGGACAGGGGTCACAGATACGCAGTATTTT CASSLKGTGVTDTQYF
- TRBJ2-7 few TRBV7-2 TGTGCCAGCAGCTTAGGACTTTCCTCCTACGAGCAGTACTTC CASSLGLSSYEQYF
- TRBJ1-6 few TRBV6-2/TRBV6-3 TGTGCCAGCAGTCATTCACAGGGATTCGCAAATTCACCCCTCCACTTT CASSHSQGFANSPLHF
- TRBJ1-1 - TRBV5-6 TGTGCCAGCAGCTTGGGTCTGAGGACGAACACTGAAGCTTTCTTT CASSLGLRTNTEAFF
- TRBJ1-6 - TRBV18 TGTGCCAGCTCAGAGCGTAGTGGTAATTCACCCCTCCACTTT CASSERSGNSPLHF
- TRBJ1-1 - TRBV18 TGTGCCAGCTCAACAGACGTGAACACTGAAGCTTTCTTT CASSTDVNTEAFF
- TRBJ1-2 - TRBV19 TGTGCCAGTAGTATAGACCGGGAGATGCACACCTTC CASSIDREMHTF
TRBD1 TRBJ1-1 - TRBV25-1 TGTGCCAGCCGTTTTACAGGGGGTATCTCTGAAGCTTTCTTT CASRFTGGISEAFF
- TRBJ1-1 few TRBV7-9 TGTGCCAGCAGCTTAGAAGGGGCCACTGAAGCTTTCTTT CASSLEGATEAFF
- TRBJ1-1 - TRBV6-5 TGTGCCAGCAGCTGGGACATAAACACTGAAGCTTTCTTT CASSWDINTEAFF
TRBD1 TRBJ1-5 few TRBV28 TGTGCCAGCAGTTTATTAGGGACAGGGGTTCAGCCCCAGCATTTT CASSLLGTGVQPQHF
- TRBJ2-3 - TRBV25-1 TGTGCCAGCAGTGGGCCGGGAAGCACAGATACGCAGTATTTT CASSGPGSTDTQYF
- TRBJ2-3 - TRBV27 TGTGCCAGCAGTCCCACCCCCGCTGATACAGATACGCAGTATTTT CASSPTPADTDTQYF
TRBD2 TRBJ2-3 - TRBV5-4 TGTGCCAGCAGCTCGACTAGCAGTACAGATACGCAGTATTTT CASSSTSSTDTQYF
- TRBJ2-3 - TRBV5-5 TGTGCCAGCAGCTTACTATCTAGCACAGATACGCAGTATTTT CASSLLSSTDTQYF
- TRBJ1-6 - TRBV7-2 TGTGCCAGCAGACTTGGGCAGGCCGATTCACCCCTCCACTTT CASRLGQADSPLHF
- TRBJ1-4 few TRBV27 TGTGCCAGCAGTCCCCGGACAGTTAATGAAAAACTGTTTTTT CASSPRTVNEKLFF
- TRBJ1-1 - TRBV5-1 TGCGCCAGCAGCTTGGGCCTCCCAGGGGAGGGTGAAGCTTTCTTT CASSLGLPGEGEAFF
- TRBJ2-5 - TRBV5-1 TGCGCCAGCAGCTTGGAGGCGGGGACCCAGTACTTC CASSLEAGTQYF
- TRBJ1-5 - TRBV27 TGTGCCAGCACCAAAACTGGGCCGACACACAATCAGCCCCAGCATTTT CASTKTGPTHNQPQHF
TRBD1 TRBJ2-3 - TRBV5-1 TGCGTTTCCCAGGGACAGGGGACAGATACGCAGTATTTT CVSQGQGTDTQYF
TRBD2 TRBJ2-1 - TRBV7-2 TGTGCCAGCAGCTTAACTCGGGAGGTCGAGTTCTTC CASSLTREVEFF
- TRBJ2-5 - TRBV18 TGTGCCAGCTCATCGGACCGGCGGGAGACCCAGTACTTC CASSSDRRETQYF
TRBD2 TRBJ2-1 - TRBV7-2 TGTGCCAGCAGCTTAGACTTAGGGAGGGCCTATGAGCAGTTCTTC CASSLDLGRAYEQFF